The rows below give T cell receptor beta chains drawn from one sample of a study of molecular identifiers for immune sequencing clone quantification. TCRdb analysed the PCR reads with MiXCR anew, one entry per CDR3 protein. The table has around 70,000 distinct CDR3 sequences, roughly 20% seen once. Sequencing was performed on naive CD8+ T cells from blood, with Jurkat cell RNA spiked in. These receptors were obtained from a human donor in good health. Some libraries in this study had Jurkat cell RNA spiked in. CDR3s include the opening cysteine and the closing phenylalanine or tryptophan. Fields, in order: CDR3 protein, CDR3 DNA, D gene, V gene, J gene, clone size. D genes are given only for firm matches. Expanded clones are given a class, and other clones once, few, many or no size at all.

CDR3: CASSPPGQVYNEQFF
DNA: TGTGCCAGCAGCCCCCCGGGACAGGTCTACAATGAGCAGTTCTTC
D: TRBD1
V: TRBV7-2
J: TRBJ2-1
size: many

CDR3: CASSPPPPAGRTDTQYF
DNA: TGTGCCAGCAGCCCACCACCCCCCGCGGGACGCACAGATACGCAGTATTTT
D: .
V: TRBV7-8
J: TRBJ2-3
size: many

CDR3: CATSRESPGTSGRADTQYF
DNA: TGTGCCACCAGCAGAGAATCCCCCGGGACTAGCGGGAGGGCAGATACGCAGTATTTT
D: TRBD2
V: TRBV15
J: TRBJ2-3
size: few

CDR3: CASSPYVGTSVVEQYF
DNA: TGTGCCAGCAGCCCCTACGTGGGTACTTCCGTGGTCGAGCAGTACTTC
D: .
V: TRBV7-9
J: TRBJ2-7
size: many

CDR3: CASSSLAGVIHEQYF
DNA: TGTGCCAGCAGTTCCCTAGCGGGAGTTATCCACGAGCAGTACTTC
D: TRBD2
V: TRBV27
J: TRBJ2-7
size: .

CDR3: CSAKGTSDLTYNEQFF
DNA: TGCAGTGCTAAAGGGACTAGCGACCTCACCTACAATGAGCAGTTCTTC
D: TRBD2
V: TRBV20-1
J: TRBJ2-1
size: many

CDR3: CASSQVGTGVYEQYF
DNA: TGCGCCAGCAGCCAAGTGGGGACGGGGGTCTACGAGCAGTACTTC
D: .
V: TRBV4-1
J: TRBJ2-7
size: .

CDR3: CASSSEGGAIVFSPLHF
DNA: TGTGCCAGCAGCTCGGAGGGGGGCGCGATAGTGTTTTCCCCCCTCCACTTT
D: .
V: TRBV7-9
J: TRBJ1-6
size: many

CDR3: CASSHRQGLDTGELFF
DNA: TGTGCCAGCAGCCACAGACAGGGGTTGGACACCGGGGAGCTGTTTTTT
D: TRBD1
V: TRBV7-9
J: TRBJ2-2
size: many

CDR3: CASSSIGPNTEAFF
DNA: TGTGCCAGCAGTTCTATCGGTCCAAACACTGAAGCTTTCTTT
D: .
V: TRBV27
J: TRBJ1-1
size: .